The 30 T cell receptor beta chains presented below share a single source sample, sequenced in a study of blood T cells in healthy people across ages. It was with a sample-barcoded 5' primer and a J-beta primer mix that a second PCR of roughly 7 to 12 cycles was run. TCRdb recomputed calls from the 5' RACE reads with MiXCR, one row per CDR3 protein. The sample holds 550,000 to 750,000 distinct CDR3 sequences, roughly 21% seen once. The sample was blood. The receptors derive from an older man in good health.

The V call is TRBV9, the J call TRBJ2-5, with TRBD1 matching 7 bases. Germline loops: CDR1 SGDLS, CDR2 YYNGEE. The V segment lost 3 bases and the J segment 5 bases; nucleotides outside the gene matches: 10. This CDR3 contains 15 residues. The CDR3 loop reads CASSDRGAARETQYF. The CDR3 nucleotides are TGTGCCAGCAGCGACAGGGGAGCGGCAAGGGAGACCCAGTACTTC.

The chain combines TRBV6-2 or TRBV6-3 with TRBJ2-7; the D gene is possibly TRBD1 (5 bases). Per the germline V gene, CDR1 is MNHEY and CDR2 is SVGEGT. The V end lost 0 bases, the J end lost 7 bases, and 13 bases lay between the germline ends. This CDR3 is 14 amino acids long. This CDR3 is CASSYSGLTREQYF. The CDR3 DNA reads TGTGCCAGCAGTTACTCGGGGCTGACCAGGGAGCAGTACTTC.

To note about this clonotype: At one end, the junction sequence differs from germline, possibly due to a read error. V is TRBV4-3 and J is TRBJ1-2; D call uncertain. This CDR3 contains 14 residues. Germline V gene sequence: CDR1 LGHNA, CDR2 YSLEER. The CDR3 bases are TGCGCCAGCAGCCAAGAGCCGGCTAACTATGGCCACACCTTC. This codes for CASSQEPANYGHTF.

This clonotype has a handful of counts. V is TRBV27 and J is TRBJ1-1; 9 nucleotides agree with TRBD1. This CDR3 spans 14 amino acids. The germline gives CDR1 MNHEY, CDR2 SMNVEV (reference sequence). V lost 7 bases and J lost 6; bases outside the gene matches: 9. This CDR3 reads CASTYRGLDAEAFF. As DNA, the CDR3 is TGTGCCAGCACCTACAGGGGGCTTGATGCTGAAGCTTTCTTT.

The chain employs TRBV5-1 and TRBJ2-7; D is perhaps TRBD2 (5 bases). Germline V lookup: CDR1 SGHRS, CDR2 YFSETQ. The CDR3 runs 13 residues. The ends were cut back, 1 base at V and 6 bases at J, with 11 bases in the middle. The CDR3 is CASSLTPEVEQYF. The CDR3, as DNA: TGCGCCAGCAGCTTGACTCCGGAGGTCGAGCAGTACTTC.

This clonotype was recorded a few times. The rearrangement uses TRBV20-1 and TRBJ2-3; TRBD2 agrees at 14 bases. The CDR3 loop spans 16 amino acids. CDR1 is DFQATT, CDR2 SNEGSKA, per germline (reference sequence). V trimming: 4 bases; J trimming: 4 bases; junction bases outside the gene matches: 7. The CDR3 nucleotides read TGCAGTGCTACGGGACTAGCGGGAGCCTGGGCAGATACGCAGTATTTT. Translation gives CSATGLAGAWADTQYF.

The J gene is TRBJ2-5, the V gene TRBV2; D is unresolved. The CDR3 runs to 14 residues. Germline lookup yields CDR1 SNHLY and CDR2 FYNNEI. V was trimmed by 2 bases and J by 5 bases, leaving 12 bases between them. The CDR3 nucleotides are TGTGCCAGCAGTGAACAGGCCACATCGGAGACCCAGTACTTC. This sequence encodes CASSEQATSETQYF. The full variable domain, in which reference TRBV2 and TRBJ2-5 provide the parts outside the CDR3, is EPEVTQTPSHQVTQMGQEVILRCVPISNHLYFYWYRQILGQKVEFLVSFYNNEISEKSEIFDDQFSVERPDGSNFTLKIRSTKLEDSAMYFCASSEQATSETQYFGPGTRLLVL.

The chain has TRBV7-2 and TRBJ2-7, with TRBD2 matching 13 bases. The CDR3 consists of 17 residues. The V gene end was trimmed by 5 bases and the J gene end by 5 bases; junction bases not matched to a gene: 12. Germline lookup yields CDR1 SGHTA and CDR2 FQGNSA. The CDR3 loop is CASSVQWTSGSRDEQYF. In DNA, the CDR3 is TGTGCCAGCAGCGTTCAGTGGACTAGCGGGAGTCGGGACGAGCAGTACTTC.

The gene calls are TRBV3-1 and TRBJ1-3; D is undetermined. V was clipped by 3 bases and J by 7 bases, with 13 bases between them. Germline CDR1 and CDR2: LGHDT and YNNKEL (reference sequence). The CDR3 covers 14 residues. The CDR3 nucleotides are TGTGCCAGCAGCCAGTGGGTACAGACGAACACCATATATTTT. It yields the protein CASSQWVQTNTIYF.

The rearrangement links TRBV20-1 to TRBJ2-4; TRBD2 agrees at 9 bases. The CDR3 contains 14 residues. After removal of 3 bases from V and 9 bases from J, the junction contained 9 bases not matched to a gene. Germline loops: CDR1 DFQATT, CDR2 SNEGSKA (reference sequence). CDR3 sequence (DNA): TGCAGTGCTAGCTCAGCGGGAGGCCCGGGCATTCAGTACTTC. This codes for CSASSAGGPGIQYF.

The chain has TRBV24-1 and TRBJ2-5; unclear D gene. The J call may be mistaken, given a closer DNA end match to TRBJ2-1. CDR1 KGHDR and CDR2 SFDVKD come from the germline V gene. The CDR3 contains 11 residues. CDR3 nucleotide sequence: TGTGCCACCAGTGACATCCTCGGGCAGTTCTTC. Translated: CATSDILGQFF.

The rearrangement uses TRBV20-1 and TRBJ2-5; D is undetermined. Germline V gives CDR1 DFQATT, CDR2 SNEGSKA (reference sequence). V gave up 6 bases and J gave up 4 bases, with 15 bases separating them. The CDR3 totals 13 residues. The CDR3 spells CSATTAVGETQYF. Here the CDR3 DNA reads TGCAGTGCCACTACGGCCGTCGGAGAGACCCAGTACTTC.

This clonotype has only a few counts. The V gene is TRBV28, the J gene TRBJ2-2; 7 bases line up with TRBD2. J gave up 7 bases and V 2 bases, and 4 bases lay outside the gene matches. The CDR3 is made up of 14 amino acids. The germline gives CDR1 MDHEN, CDR2 SYDVKM. CDR3 in amino acids: CASSLGGRVGELFF. The DNA of the CDR3 is TGTGCCAGCAGTTTAGGAGGGAGGGTCGGGGAGCTGTTTTTT.

The J gene is TRBJ2-3, the V gene TRBV7-9; TRBD2 matches at 13 bases. V lost 5 bases, J lost 6 bases, and 11 bases stayed unmatched. Germline V gene data show CDR1 as SEHNR and CDR2 as FQNEAQ (reference sequence). This CDR3 has 17 residues. In DNA form, the CDR3 reads TGTGCCAGCAGCCCGCGACGACTAGCGGGAGGCGCCGATACGCAGTATTTT. Amino acids: CASSPRRLAGGADTQYF.

V usage is TRBV11-2 and J usage is TRBJ2-5; the D gene is possibly TRBD2 (6 bases). This CDR3 is 16 amino acids long. The V gene's germline CDR1 is SGHAT and CDR2 FQNNGV. Deletions cut 5 bases from V and 3 bases from J, with 19 bases between. The CDR3 DNA follows: TGTGCCAGCAGCCCCCGCTGGGCGGGGTTGAAAGAGACCCAGTACTTC. Translation gives CASSPRWAGLKETQYF.

Worth noting for this clonotype: Given a much more abundant clone one base away, this may be a read error. The chain joins TRBV12-3 or TRBV12-4 to TRBJ2-3, with D possibly being TRBD1 (6 bases). The CDR3 contains 15 residues. The CDR3 bases are TGTGCCAGCAGTACCGGACAGATTAGCACAGATACGCGGTATTTT. Its translation: CASSTGQISTDTRYF.

This clonotype was picked up a small number of times. The chain joins TRBV28 to TRBJ2-1; tentatively, D is TRBD2 (6 bases). The CDR3 is made up of 15 amino acids. Per germline, CDR1 MDHEN and CDR2 SYDVKM. The V end lost 3 bases, the J end lost 5 bases, and 14 bases lay between the germline ends. The CDR3 nucleotides read TGTGCCAGCAGTTTGGCCGGGAGCCCGAACAATGAGCAGTTCTTC. Its translation is CASSLAGSPNNEQFF.

This rearrangement joins TRBV7-3 to TRBJ1-1, with D unresolved. V was shortened by 0 bases and J by 9 bases, with 11 bases between the two germline ends. CDR1 is SGHTA and CDR2 is FQGTGA in the germline V gene. The CDR3 totals 13 residues. The CDR3: CASSLTGQPQAFF. The CDR3 nucleotides read TGTGCCAGCAGCTTAACAGGGCAGCCCCAAGCTTTCTTT. Using reference TRBV7-3 and TRBJ1-1 for the parts outside the CDR3, the full variable domain is GAGVSQTPSNKVTEKGKYVELRCDPISGHTALYWYRQSLGQGPEFLIYFQGTGAADDSGLPNDRFFAVRPEGSVSTLKIQRTERGDSAVYLCASSLTGQPQAFFGQGTRLTVV.

This sequence joins TRBV3-1 and TRBJ1-2, with 11 bases matching TRBD1. The CDR3 length is 13 residues. The V and J ends lost 8 bases and 5 bases, in that order; junction bases with no gene match: 4. Per germline, CDR1 LGHDT and CDR2 YNNKEL (reference sequence). The CDR3 DNA reads TGTGCCAGCCGGGACAGGGGGACGTATGGCTACACCTTC. Its translation is CASRDRGTYGYTF.

Only a few counts were recorded for this clonotype. This chain links TRBV7-2 with TRBJ2-5; 12 bases map to TRBD2. Trimming removed 4 bases from V and 5 bases from J; junction bases left unmatched: 11. In germline, CDR1 is SGHTA, CDR2 FQGNSA. The CDR3 spans 17 residues. In DNA, the CDR3 is TGTGCCAGCAGCTCCCCTAGCGGGAGGGTCTATTTGGAGACCCAGTACTTC. It translates to CASSSPSGRVYLETQYF.

This rearrangement joins TRBV5-1 to TRBJ2-7; 9 bases line up with TRBD1. The CDR3 runs to 14 residues. CDR1 SGHRS and CDR2 YFSETQ come from the germline V gene. Trimming at V came to 4 bases and at J to 9 bases, leaving 11 bases not matched to a gene. CDR3 amino acids: CASSPWTGAGWQYF. CDR3 nucleotide sequence: TGCGCCAGCAGCCCATGGACAGGGGCCGGCTGGCAGTACTTC.

Only a few counts were recorded for this clonotype. This chain uses TRBV7-2 with TRBJ2-3, with 13 bases aligning to TRBD2. The junction had 9 bases not matched to a gene; V was cut back by 5 bases and J by 4 bases. From germline, CDR1 is SGHTA and CDR2 FQGNSA. The CDR3 runs to 17 residues. The CDR3 spells CASSHGTSGMVADTQYF. The CDR3 DNA reads TGTGCCAGCAGCCACGGGACTAGCGGGATGGTTGCAGATACGCAGTATTTT.

This clonotype was seen a handful of times. The chain couples TRBV27 to TRBJ2-5; TRBD1 is a possible D gene (6 bases). Germline V gene lookup returns CDR1 MNHEY and CDR2 SMNVEV (reference sequence). With 1 base removed from V and 14 bases from J, the gap between germline ends came to 11 bases. The CDR3 totals 11 residues. CDR3 amino acids: CASSLFQGQYF. The CDR3 bases are TGTGCCAGCAGTTTATTCCAGGGACAATACTTC.

This clonotype turned up a few times. The genes are TRBV12-3 or TRBV12-4 and TRBJ1-1; 7 nucleotides line up with TRBD1. V shed 6 bases and J 1 base; nucleotides not matched to a gene: 14. The CDR3 covers 17 residues. The CDR3 spells CASRLHGQGVKNTEAFF. The DNA for the CDR3 is TGTGCCAGCAGACTCCACGGGCAGGGGGTAAAGAACACTGAAGCTTTCTTT.

The J gene is TRBJ1-5, the V gene TRBV7-8; D uncertain. The V gene's germline CDR1 is SGHVS and CDR2 FQNEAQ. The CDR3 has 13 amino acids. V was trimmed by 8 bases and J by 5 bases, leaving 13 bases between them. CDR3 bases: TGTGCCAGCGGTCCCGGGGTGGATCAGCCCCAGCATTTT. It translates to CASGPGVDQPQHF.

About this clonotype itself: The conserved closing phenylalanine or tryptophan is absent in this CDR3, likely reflecting a read error. The CDR3: CASSHSGREYNEQFL. DNA of the CDR3: TGTGCCAGCAGCCATAGCGGGAGGGAGTACAATGAGCAGTTCCTC. The chain links TRBV7-9 to TRBJ2-1; 11 bases align to TRBD2. Germline CDR1 is SEHNR and CDR2 is FQNEAQ (reference sequence). The CDR3 is 15 residues long. The V segment lost 5 bases and the J segment 4 bases; nucleotides outside the gene matches: 4.

This clonotype was counted between two and nine times. The chain combines TRBV6-2 or TRBV6-3 with TRBJ2-3; 7 bases map to TRBD1. The V segment lost 4 bases and the J segment 4 bases; nucleotides outside the gene matches: 8. From germline, CDR1 is MNHEY and CDR2 SVGEGT. CDR3 size: 15 residues. The CDR3 reads CASSWGQILADTQYF. In DNA form, the CDR3 reads TGTGCCAGCAGTTGGGGACAGATCCTTGCAGATACGCAGTATTTT.

The table lists this clonotype with a few counts. The chain links TRBV12-3 or TRBV12-4 to TRBJ2-1; weak D call: TRBD2 (6 bases). The CDR3 loop spans 16 amino acids. Trimming cost V 5 bases and J 5 bases, with 19 bases left between them. The CDR3 sequence: CASSIPTGGTNNEQFF. As DNA, the CDR3 is TGTGCCAGCAGTATCCCAACCGGAGGGACCAACAATGAGCAGTTCTTC.

The V call is TRBV6-5, the J call TRBJ1-2; weak D call: TRBD1 (5 bases). Trimming took 6 bases from V and 1 from J, leaving 12 bases between them. The germline CDR1 and CDR2 sequences are MNHEY and SVGAGI. This CDR3 is 14 amino acids long. The DNA of the CDR3 is TGTGCCAGCAGCCCGTGGGGCGGTAACTATGGCTACACCTTC. Protein product: CASSPWGGNYGYTF.

This clonotype was observed a handful of times. This sequence joins TRBV5-1 and TRBJ1-1; the D is unclear. V lost 7 bases and J 1 base, leaving 11 bases between the germline ends. Germline-derived CDR1 and CDR2 are SGHRS and YFSETQ. CDR3 length equals 13 residues. The CDR3 bases are TGCGCCAGCGCGGTTCAGGAGAACACTGAAGCTTTCTTT. As protein: CASAVQENTEAFF.